The sequence of this T cell receptor (beta chain) was determined in a study of beta chain features in type 1 diabetes. About the research overall: No age, gender or cell yield differences were seen between patients and healthy donors. Study results and limitations: Researchers caution that PCR might favor shorter templates, equally among patients and controls. Since sequencing was performed on cDNA, cells with high TCR expression could be over-represented. Resolution of whether HLA type affects TCRB rearrangement was not achieved here.

Turning to this clone: Its antigen is unidentified. The same CDR3 can be traced to other DNA sequences in this sample.

As every portion of the isolated RNA was reverse transcribed, the sequencing read expressed TCRB transcripts. Produced via immunoSEQ multiplex PCR; TCRdb's table is partial and in-frame only. This sample yields hundreds of thousands of clones, of which approximately 15% are seen a single time; less than 0.04% belongs to the top ten. Germline CDR1 and CDR2: GTSNPN and SVGIG (reference sequence). V lost 3 bases and J lost 0, with 6 bases in between. The CDR3 totals 13 residues. The chain carries TRBV30 and TRBJ1-5, with unresolved D. Specimen: naive CD4+ T cells from blood. The receptor comes from a man aged 25-45 years in good health. The CDR3 loop reads CAWSFDSNQPQHF. The DNA of the CDR3 is TGTGCCTGGAGCTTCGATAGCAATCAGCCCCAGCATTTT. Full variable domain (missing parts from reference TRBV30 and TRBJ1-5): SQTIHQWPATLVQPVGSPLSLECTVEGTSNPNLYWYRQAAGRGLQLLFYSVGIGQISSEVPQNLSASRPQDRQFILSSKKLLLSDSGFYLCAWSFDSNQPQHFGDGTRLSIL.